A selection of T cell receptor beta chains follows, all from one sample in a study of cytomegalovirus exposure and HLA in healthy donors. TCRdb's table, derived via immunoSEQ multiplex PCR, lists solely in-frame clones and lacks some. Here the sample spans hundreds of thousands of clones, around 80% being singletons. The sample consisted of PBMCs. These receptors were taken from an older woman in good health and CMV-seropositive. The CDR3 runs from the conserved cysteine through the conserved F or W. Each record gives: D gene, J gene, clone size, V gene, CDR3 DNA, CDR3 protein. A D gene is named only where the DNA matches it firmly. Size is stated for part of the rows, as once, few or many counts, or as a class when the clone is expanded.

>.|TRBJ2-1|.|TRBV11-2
TGTGCCAGCAGCTTAGGCGGTGAGCAGTTCTTC
CASSLGGEQFF
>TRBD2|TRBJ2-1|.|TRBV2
TGTGCCAGCAGCGTAGCGGGAGTCAATGAGCAGTTCTTC
CASSVAGVNEQFF
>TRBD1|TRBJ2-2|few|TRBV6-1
TGTGCCAGCAGTCCCGGGACAGGGGTCACCGGGGAGCTGTTTTTT
CASSPGTGVTGELFF
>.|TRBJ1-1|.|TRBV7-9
TGTGCCAGCAGCTTAGGTATGAACACTGAAGCTTTCTTT
CASSLGMNTEAFF
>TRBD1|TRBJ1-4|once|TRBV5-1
TGCGCCAGCAGCTTGGTACAGGGGGCTTTGGAAAAACTGTTTTTT
CASSLVQGALEKLFF
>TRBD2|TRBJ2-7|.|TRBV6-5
TGTGCCAGCAGGCACGGGACTAGCGACTCCTACGAGCAGTACTTC
CASRHGTSDSYEQYF
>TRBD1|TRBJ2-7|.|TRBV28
TGTGCCAGCAGGGGACAGGATCGGACCCGGGGCGAGCAGTACTTC
CASRGQDRTRGEQYF
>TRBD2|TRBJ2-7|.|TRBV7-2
TGTGCCAGCAGCTTAGGGGGCGGGGGGGCCTACGAGCAGTACTTC
CASSLGGGGAYEQYF
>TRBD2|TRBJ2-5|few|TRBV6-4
TGTGCCAGCAGTAGGGAGGGCCAAGAGACCCAGTACTTC
CASSREGQETQYF
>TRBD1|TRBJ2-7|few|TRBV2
TGTGCCAGCAGTGGGACAGGGGCCTACGAGCAGTACTTC
CASSGTGAYEQYF
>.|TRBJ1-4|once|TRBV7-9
TGTGCCAGCAGCCCGACGGGAGGCTCTGAAAAACTGTTTTTT
CASSPTGGSEKLFF
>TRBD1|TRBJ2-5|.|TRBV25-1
TGTGCCAGCAGTGACAGTGGGACAGGGAAAGAGACCCAGTACTTC
CASSDSGTGKETQYF
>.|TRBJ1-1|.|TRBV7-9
TGTGCCAGCACCCAGGGGCACACTGAAGCTTTCTTT
CASTQGHTEAFF
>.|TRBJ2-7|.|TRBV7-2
TGTGCCAGCAGCTTAGGACTAGTGCCCTACGAGCAGTACTTC
CASSLGLVPYEQYF
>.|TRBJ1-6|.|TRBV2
TGTGCCAGCTCACGGGAACATAATTCACCCCTCCACTTT
CASSREHNSPLHF
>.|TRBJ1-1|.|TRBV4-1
TGCGCCAGCAGCCAAGCCGGTGCAGGAGGGACTGAAGCTTTCTTT
CASSQAGAGGTEAFF
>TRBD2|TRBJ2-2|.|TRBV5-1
TGCGCCAGCAGCTTATCTAGCGGAGGTAACACCGGGGAGCTGTTTTTT
CASSLSSGGNTGELFF
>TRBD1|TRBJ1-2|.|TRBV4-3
TGCGCCAGCAGCCTCGGAGGGGGCAGCTATGGCTACACCTTC
CASSLGGGSYGYTF
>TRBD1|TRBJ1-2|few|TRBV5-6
TGTGCCAGCAGCTCCACCGGGAGCCTCCGGGACAGGGGCTATGGCTACACCTTC
CASSSTGSLRDRGYGYTF
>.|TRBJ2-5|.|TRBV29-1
TGCAGCGTTGACGCGAAAACAGGGTGGGAGACCCAGTACTTC
CSVDAKTGWETQYF
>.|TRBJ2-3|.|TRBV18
TGTGCCAGCTCACTAACACCAGAACAAGGCACAGATACGCAGTATTTT
CASSLTPEQGTDTQYF
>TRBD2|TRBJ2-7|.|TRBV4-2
TGTGCCAGCAGCCAGGGACTAGCGGGGGCTTTCTACGAGCAGTACTTC
CASSQGLAGAFYEQYF
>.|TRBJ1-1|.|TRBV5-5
TGTGCCAGCAGCTCTCTCACGAGTGAAGCTTTCTTT
CASSSLTSEAFF
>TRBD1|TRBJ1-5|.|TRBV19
TGTGCCAGTAGTCTTCGGGACAGGGGAGGCCAGCCCCAGCATTTT
CASSLRDRGGQPQHF
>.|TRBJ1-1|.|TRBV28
TGTGCCAGCAGTTTGGGATGGGGGAGGACTGAAGCTTTCTTT
CASSLGWGRTEAFF
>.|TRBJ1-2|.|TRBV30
TGTGCCGGCCGTCCGGGACTAGACTATGGCTACACCTTC
CAGRPGLDYGYTF
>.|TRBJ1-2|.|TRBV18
TGTGCCAGCTCACCACAGGGAGATGGCTACACCTTC
CASSPQGDGYTF
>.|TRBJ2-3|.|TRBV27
TGTGCCAGCAGTCCCCTTGCGGTCTTCACAGATACGCAGTATTTT
CASSPLAVFTDTQYF
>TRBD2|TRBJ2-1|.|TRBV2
TGTGCCACCACAGCGGGGGGGAATTTCGATGAGCAGTTCTTC
CATTAGGNFDEQFF
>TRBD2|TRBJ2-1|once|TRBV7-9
TGTGCCAGCAGCCATAGCGGGGGGCTCTACAATGAGCAGTTCTTC
CASSHSGGLYNEQFF
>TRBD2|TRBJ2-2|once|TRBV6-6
TGTGCCAGCAAAAAGGGAGGGAGGAACACCGGGGAGCTGTTTTTT
CASKKGGRNTGELFF
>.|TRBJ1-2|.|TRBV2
TGTGCCAGCAGTGAAACGGGGAGCTATGGCTACACCTTC
CASSETGSYGYTF
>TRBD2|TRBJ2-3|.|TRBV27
TGTGCCAGCAGTTTACGAGCGGGAGGGTATACAGATACGCAGTATTTT
CASSLRAGGYTDTQYF
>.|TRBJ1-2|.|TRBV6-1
TGTGCCAGCGGACCCGGCAGGGGATCTTATGGCTACACCTTC
CASGPGRGSYGYTF
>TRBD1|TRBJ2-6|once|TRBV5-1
TGCGCCAGCAGCGAGCAGGGGGCTGGGGCCAACGTCCTGACTTTC
CASSEQGAGANVLTF
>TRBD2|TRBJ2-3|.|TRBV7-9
TGTGCCAGCAGCTTAGCAGGGGAGGGAACAGATACGCAGTATTTT
CASSLAGEGTDTQYF
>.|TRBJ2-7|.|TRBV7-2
TGTGCCAGCAGCGCCGACCGCAGGGGTGGGCAGTACTTC
CASSADRRGGQYF
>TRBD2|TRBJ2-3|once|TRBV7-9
TGTGCCAGCAGCTTAAAAGGGCCTACTAGGGACTACAACGATACGCAGTATTTT
CASSLKGPTRDYNDTQYF
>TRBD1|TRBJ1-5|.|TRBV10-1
TGCGCCAGCAGTTGGAGACAGGGGGCGAAGGAACGGGGGCAGCCCCAGCATTTT
CASSWRQGAKERGQPQHF
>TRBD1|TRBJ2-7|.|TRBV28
TGTGCCAGCGCTCTTACCGGGACAGGGATAACCTACGAGCAGTACTTC
CASALTGTGITYEQYF
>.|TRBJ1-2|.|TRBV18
TGTGCCAGCTCACCACGGGGGGGCGGCTATGGCTACACCTTC
CASSPRGGGYGYTF
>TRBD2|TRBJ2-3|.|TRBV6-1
TGTGCCAGCAGTGAGAGCGGGAGGGTGACAGATACGCAGTATTTT
CASSESGRVTDTQYF
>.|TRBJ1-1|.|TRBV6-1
TGTGCCAGCAGTGAAGCGTGGGCAAACACTGAAGCTTTCTTT
CASSEAWANTEAFF
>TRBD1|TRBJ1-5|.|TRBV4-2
TGTGCCAGCAGCCAAGGACAGGGGGAGAATCAGCCCCAGCATTTT
CASSQGQGENQPQHF
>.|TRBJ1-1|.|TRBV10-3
TGTGCCATCAGTGAGTCGGCGTTCGCCGGGTTGAACACTGAAGCTTTCTTT
CAISESAFAGLNTEAFF
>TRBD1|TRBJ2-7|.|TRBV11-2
TGTGCCAGCAGCTTGGTGACAGGGGGGATCTACGAGCAGTACTTC
CASSLVTGGIYEQYF
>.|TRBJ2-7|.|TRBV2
TGTGCCAGCAGTGTAACCTACGAGCAGTACTTC
CASSVTYEQYF
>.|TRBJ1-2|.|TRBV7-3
TGTGCCAGCAGCCCATTCGGGGGTGAATTGAACTATGGCTACACCTTC
CASSPFGGELNYGYTF
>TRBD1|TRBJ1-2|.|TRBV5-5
TGTGCCAGCAGCCGGGAACCGGGACAGGGGGCGCTTGGCTATGGCTACACCTTC
CASSREPGQGALGYGYTF
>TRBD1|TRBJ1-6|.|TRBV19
TGTGCCAGTTCGGACAGGCCATCCTATAATTCACCCCTCCACTTT
CASSDRPSYNSPLHF
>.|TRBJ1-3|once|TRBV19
TGTGCCAGTACCCAGGAGAGGGCAGTCTCTGGAAACACCATATATTTT
CASTQERAVSGNTIYF
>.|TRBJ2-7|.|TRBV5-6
TGTGCCAGCAGCTTGGCCGGGGGTTTTCCCTACGAGCAGTACTTC
CASSLAGGFPYEQYF
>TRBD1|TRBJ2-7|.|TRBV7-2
TGTGCCAGCAGCTTAGCCGGGACAGGGTACGAGCAGTACTTC
CASSLAGTGYEQYF